One and the same sample provided the 21 T cell receptor beta chains below, sequenced in a study of vaccination effects on CD4 cells after COVID-19. Here immunoSEQ multiplex PCR was the method, and the copy in TCRdb shows in-frame clones only, minus some. The data hold approximately 60,000 clones, with approximately 81% observed a single time. No antigen has been identified for these receptors. Following culture for approximately 11 days, CD4+ T cells were isolated. Each participant was administered two doses of either the BNT162b2 or the mRNA-1273 vaccine. This specimen consisted of CD4+ T cells from PBMCs cultured without peptide, obtained after COVID-19 vaccination. These receptors originate from a human donor who received a COVID-19 vaccine.

The J gene is TRBJ2-2, the V gene TRBV4-1; D is unclear. The CDR3 sequence is 16 residues long. Germline lookup yields CDR1 MGHRA and CDR2 YSYEKL. Trimming took off 0 bases at V and 7 bases at J, with 15 bases between the two ends. The CDR3 nucleotides read TGCGCCAGCAGCCAAGAGAGCATCGGGCCCCGCGGGGAGCTGTTTTTT. This encodes CASSQESIGPRGELFF.

A few counts support this clone. This sequence joins TRBV5-4 and TRBJ1-1; D ambiguous. CDR3 length: 15 amino acids. V was pared by 0 bases and J by 3 bases, with 12 bases between. Germline V gives CDR1 SGHNT, CDR2 YYREEE (reference sequence). Written as DNA, the CDR3 is TGTGCCAGCAGCTTGGAGGGCGGTATTTACACTGAAGCTTTCTTT. Translated: CASSLEGGIYTEAFF.

The rearrangement uses TRBV7-3 and TRBJ2-2; tentatively, D is TRBD1 (6 bases). CDR3 length equals 16 residues. CDR1 is SGHTA, CDR2 FQGTGA, per germline. V gave up 0 bases and J gave up 0 bases, with 8 bases separating them. CDR3 nucleotide sequence: TGTGCCAGCAGCTTAACCCGGGACACGAACACCGGGGAGCTGTTTTTT. Its translation is CASSLTRDTNTGELFF.

This clone was observed a few times. V and J are TRBV6-6 and TRBJ1-2, with TRBD1 matching 7 bases. CDR3 length equals 16 residues. The ends lost 2 bases at V and 2 bases at J; junction bases unmatched: 8. Germline assignment: CDR1 MNHNY and CDR2 SVGAGI (reference sequence). The chain's CDR3 is CASSYIGQAYNYGYTF. The CDR3 region has the DNA TGTGCCAGCAGTTACATTGGACAGGCTTACAACTATGGCTACACCTTC.

The chain combines TRBV6-2 or TRBV6-3 with TRBJ1-4; 9 nucleotides align to TRBD1. This CDR3 has 12 amino acids. Trimming removed 6 bases from V and 8 bases from J; junction bases left unmatched: 1. The germline V gene encodes CDR1 MNHEY and CDR2 SVGEGT. The CDR3 coding sequence is TGTGCCAGCAGCGACAGGGGGGAAAAACTGTTTTTT. It translates to CASSDRGEKLFF.

The rearrangement links TRBV21-1 to TRBJ1-4. TRBV21-1 has pseudogene status. CDR3 length: 16 amino acids. This CDR3 is CASSFGPMATNEKLFF. DNA of the CDR3: TGTGCCAGCAGCTTCGGACCGATGGCAACTAATGAAAAACTGTTTTTT.

The chain is built from TRBV5-4 and TRBJ2-6, with TRBD2 matching over 9 bases. The CDR3 sequence is 19 residues long. V gave up 1 base and J gave up 0 bases; unmatched junction bases: 8. CDR1 is SGHNT, CDR2 YYREEE, per germline (reference sequence). The CDR3 DNA is TGTGCCAGCAGCTTGAAACCGGGACTAGCCGTCTCTGGGGCCAACGTCCTGACTTTC. Translating it yields CASSLKPGLAVSGANVLTF.

The chain couples TRBV27 to TRBJ2-1; perhaps D is TRBD1 or TRBD2 (5 bases each). V was shortened by 2 bases and J by 5 bases, with 16 bases between the two germline ends. From germline, CDR1 is MNHEY and CDR2 SMNVEV (reference sequence). The CDR3 runs 16 residues. CDR3 in DNA: TGTGCCAGCAGTTTAGGGGCGGGTGGGGTTAACAATGAGCAGTTCTTC. Protein: CASSLGAGGVNNEQFF.

The chain has TRBV27 and TRBJ1-5; D not certain. Trimming shortened V by 2 bases and J by 3 bases, and 8 bases separated the two germline ends. The CDR3 consists of 14 residues. Germline V lookup: CDR1 MNHEY, CDR2 SMNVEV (reference sequence). CDR3 amino acids: CASSLGRNNQPQHF. CDR3 coding DNA: TGTGCCAGCAGTTTAGGACGGAACAATCAGCCCCAGCATTTT.

The chain has TRBV9 and TRBJ1-2, with 8 bases fitting TRBD1. Germline-derived CDR1 and CDR2 are SGDLS and YYNGEE. This CDR3 region has 18 residues. V shed 3 bases, J shed 6 bases, and the junction held 19 bases outside the gene matches. In DNA, the CDR3 is TGTGCCAGCAGCGAGAGGGCTGACGGACAGGGAGTTTCTCATGGCTACACCTTC. Translated: CASSERADGQGVSHGYTF. Supplemented by reference TRBV9 and TRBJ1-2, the full variable domain reads DSGVTQTPKHLITATGQRVTLRCSPRSGDLSVYWYQQSLDQGLQFLIQYYNGEERAKGNILERFSAQQFPDLHSELNLSSLELGDSALYFCASSERADGQGVSHGYTFGSGTRLTVV.

V and J are TRBV7-3 and TRBJ2-1; 10 nucleotides agree with TRBD2. Germline lookup yields CDR1 SGHTA and CDR2 FQGTGA. CDR3 length: 16 amino acids. The ends lost 5 bases at V and 4 bases at J; junction bases unmatched: 8. The CDR3 loop reads CASSPKSGGGYNEQFF. The DNA for the CDR3 is TGTGCCAGCAGCCCCAAGAGCGGGGGGGGGTACAATGAGCAGTTCTTC.

CDR3 DNA: TGTGCCAGCACCACCACGGACAGGGGCCCGGATCAGCCCCAGCATTTT. Translated: CASTTTDRGPDQPQHF. The chain is built from TRBV5-8 and TRBJ1-5; 9 positions match TRBD1. V lost 6 bases, J lost 5 bases, and 12 bases stayed unmatched. This CDR3 is 16 amino acids long. CDR1 SGHTS and CDR2 YDEGEE come from the germline V gene.

This chain connects TRBV6-5 to TRBJ1-1; TRBD1 is a possible D gene (5 bases). Germline V lookup: CDR1 MNHEY, CDR2 SVGAGI. The CDR3 totals 14 residues. V lost 6 bases and J 1 base, leaving 12 bases between the germline ends. Written as DNA, the CDR3 is TGTGCCAGCAGGCCCACTACAGGGAACACTGAAGCTTTCTTT. Translation: CASRPTTGNTEAFF.

The V call is TRBV10-3, the J call TRBJ2-3, with TRBD2 matching over 9 bases. With V trimmed by 10 bases and J by 2 bases, 16 bases remained unmatched. The germline gives CDR1 ENHRY, CDR2 SYGVKD. The CDR3 spans 17 residues. DNA for the CDR3: TGTGCCACCCTAGCTAGCGGGGCGGGCAGTTACACAGATACGCAGTATTTT. As protein: CATLASGAGSYTDTQYF.

This clone was recorded once. The V gene is TRBV5-1, the J gene TRBJ2-5, with 7 nucleotides matching TRBD1. The junction had 18 bases not matched to a gene; V was cut back by 0 bases and J by 4 bases. The CDR3 runs to 19 residues. CDR1 and CDR2 (germline): SGHRS, YFSETQ. The CDR3 DNA reads TGCGCCAGCAGCTTGGGAGGGGGCCCTACCACCCTGGGGAGAGAGACCCAGTACTTC. Residues: CASSLGGGPTTLGRETQYF. Combining the CDR3 with reference TRBV5-1 and TRBJ2-5 gives the whole variable domain KAGVTQTPRYLIKTRGQQVTLSCSPISGHRSVSWYQQTPGQGLQFLFEYFSETQRNKGNFPGRFSGRQFSNSRSEMNVSTLELGDSALYLCASSLGGGPTTLGRETQYFGPGTRLLVL.

A few counts support this clone. The V and J genes are TRBV12-3 or TRBV12-4 and TRBJ1-2; weak D call: TRBD1 (5 bases). Trimming removed 3 bases from V and 2 bases from J, with 7 bases in between. There are 13 residues in the CDR3. CDR3 coding DNA: TGTGCCAGCAGTTTGTGGGGGAACTATGGCTACACCTTC. This sequence encodes CASSLWGNYGYTF.

In DNA form, the CDR3 reads TGTGCCAGCAGTCTCCTGACGGGTTCTGGGGAAAAACTGTTTTTT. It codes for CASSLLTGSGEKLFF. The J gene is TRBJ1-4, the V gene TRBV28; D uncertain. V lost 5 bases to trimming and J lost 8 bases, with 18 bases between them. The CDR3 extends over 15 amino acids. The V gene's germline CDR1 is MDHEN and CDR2 SYDVKM.

This rearrangement joins TRBV15 to TRBJ1-1; 9 bases map to TRBD1. CDR1 is LNHNV and CDR2 is YYDKDF in the germline V gene (reference sequence). This CDR3 region has 14 residues. The trim removed 2 bases at V and 4 bases at J, leaving 2 bases unmatched. CDR3 nucleotide sequence: TGTGCCACCAGCAGAAGGACAGGGGTCACTGAAGCTTTCTTT. Amino acids: CATSRRTGVTEAFF. Using reference TRBV15 and TRBJ1-1 for the parts outside the CDR3, the full variable domain is DAMVIQNPRYQVTQFGKPVTLSCSQTLNHNVMYWYQQKSSQAPKLLFHYYDKDFNNEADTPDNFQSRRPNTSFCFLDIRSPGLGDTAMYLCATSRRTGVTEAFFGQGTRLTVV.

The chain employs TRBV7-9 and TRBJ1-2, with TRBD1 as a possible D gene (6 bases). V was pared by 3 bases and J by 4 bases, with 15 bases between. Germline V CDR1 and CDR2: SEHNR, FQNEAQ (reference sequence). The CDR3 spans 15 residues. CDR3 in amino acids: CASSFASGGGYGYTF. The DNA of the CDR3 is TGTGCCAGCAGCTTTGCGAGCGGGGGCGGCTATGGCTACACCTTC.

This sequence joins TRBV7-9 and TRBJ2-1; tentatively, D is TRBD2 (6 bases). Between the trimmed V and J ends, which lost 6 bases and 12 bases, there was a span of 18 bases. The CDR3 length is 13 residues. Germline V gene lookup returns CDR1 SEHNR and CDR2 FQNEAQ (reference sequence). DNA of the CDR3: TGTGCCAGCAGTATGGGGGGTTGGGAGAGGCAGTTCTTC. It encodes CASSMGGWERQFF. Full variable domain (outside the CDR3, taken from reference TRBV7-9 and TRBJ2-1): DTGVSQNPRHKITKRGQNVTFRCDPISEHNRLYWYRQTLGQGPEFLTYFQNEAQLEKSRLLSDRFSAERPKGSFSTLEIQRTEQGDSAMYLCASSMGGWERQFFGPGTRLTVL.

The sample holds one count of this clone. This chain joins TRBV15 and TRBJ2-3, with TRBD1 matching 8 bases. V gave up 3 bases and J gave up 1 base; unmatched junction bases: 0. The CDR3 contains 14 residues. Looked up from germline, CDR1 is LNHNV and CDR2 is YYDKDF (reference sequence). The CDR3 DNA reads as TGTGCCACCAGCAGGGGACAGGGCACAGATACGCAGTATTTT. This translates into CATSRGQGTDTQYF.